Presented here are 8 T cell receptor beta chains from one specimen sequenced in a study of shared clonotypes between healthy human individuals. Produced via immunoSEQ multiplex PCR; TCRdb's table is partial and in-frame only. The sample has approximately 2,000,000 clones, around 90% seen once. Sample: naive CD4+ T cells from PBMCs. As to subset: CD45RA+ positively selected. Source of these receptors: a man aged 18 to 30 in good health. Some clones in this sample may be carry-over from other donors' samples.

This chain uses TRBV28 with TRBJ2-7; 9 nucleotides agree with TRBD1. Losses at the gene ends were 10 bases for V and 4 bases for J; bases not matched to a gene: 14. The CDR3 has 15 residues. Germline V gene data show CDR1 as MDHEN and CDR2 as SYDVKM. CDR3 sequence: CATTAGTGYSYEQYF. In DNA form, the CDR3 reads TGTGCCACAACGGCCGGGACAGGGTATTCTTACGAGCAGTACTTC.

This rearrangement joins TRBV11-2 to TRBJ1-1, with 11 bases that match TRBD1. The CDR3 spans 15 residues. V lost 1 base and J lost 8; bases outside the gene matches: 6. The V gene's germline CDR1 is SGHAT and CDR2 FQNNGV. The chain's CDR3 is CASSLVRTGGSEAFF. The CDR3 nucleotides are TGTGCCAGCAGCTTAGTTAGGACAGGGGGCTCCGAAGCTTTCTTT.

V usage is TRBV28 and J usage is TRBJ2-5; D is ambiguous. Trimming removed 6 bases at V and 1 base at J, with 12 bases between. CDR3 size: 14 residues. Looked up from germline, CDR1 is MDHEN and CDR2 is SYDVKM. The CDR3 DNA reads TGTGCCAGCAGCCAGCTAGATCTCCAAGAGACCCAGTACTTC. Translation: CASSQLDLQETQYF.

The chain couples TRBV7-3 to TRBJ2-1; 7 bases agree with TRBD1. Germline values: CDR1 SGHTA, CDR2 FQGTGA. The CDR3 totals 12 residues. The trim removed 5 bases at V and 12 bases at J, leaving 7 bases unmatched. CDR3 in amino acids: CASSPAGGSQFF. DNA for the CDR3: TGTGCCAGCAGCCCAGCAGGGGGTTCGCAGTTCTTC.

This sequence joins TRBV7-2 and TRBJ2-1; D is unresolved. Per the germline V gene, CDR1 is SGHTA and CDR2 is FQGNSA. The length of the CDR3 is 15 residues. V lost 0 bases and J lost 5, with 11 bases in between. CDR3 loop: CASSLAWHTDNEQFF. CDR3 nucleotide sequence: TGTGCCAGCAGCTTAGCTTGGCACACCGACAATGAGCAGTTCTTC.

This CDR3 is CASSSGGQGLRAFF. Here the CDR3 DNA reads TGTGCCAGTAGTAGCGGGGGACAGGGGTTGAGAGCTTTCTTT. The genes are TRBV19 and TRBJ1-1; 10 nucleotides align to TRBD1. Losses at the gene ends were 4 bases for V and 10 bases for J; bases not matched to a gene: 9. The CDR3 totals 14 residues. Germline loops: CDR1 LNHDA, CDR2 SQIVND (reference sequence).

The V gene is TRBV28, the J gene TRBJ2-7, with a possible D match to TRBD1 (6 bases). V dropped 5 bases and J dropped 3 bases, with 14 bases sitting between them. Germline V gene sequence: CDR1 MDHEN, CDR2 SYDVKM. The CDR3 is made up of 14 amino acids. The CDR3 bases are TGTGCCAGCAGTCTGACAGGTCGGAACTACGAGCAGTACTTC. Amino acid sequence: CASSLTGRNYEQYF.

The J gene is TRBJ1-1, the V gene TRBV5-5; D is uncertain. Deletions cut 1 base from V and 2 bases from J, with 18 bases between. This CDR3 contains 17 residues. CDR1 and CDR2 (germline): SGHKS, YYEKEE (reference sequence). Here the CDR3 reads CASSLNPTQFKNTEAFF. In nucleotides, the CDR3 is TGTGCCAGCAGCTTGAATCCGACACAATTCAAAAACACTGAAGCTTTCTTT.